Given below is one T cell receptor beta chain in context. Sequenced by immunoSEQ multiplex PCR; TCRdb stores in-frame clones only, minus some. The profile shows about 21,000 clones, roughly 94% of them singletons. Time point indicated: newly diagnosed, previously untreated cHL patient sample. Untreated, newly diagnosed classical Hodgkin lymphoma PBMCs served for comparison. The germline V and J ends were trimmed by 6 bases and 4 bases, with 13 bases remaining between them. Germline CDR1 reads SGHAT; CDR2 reads FQNNGV. The CDR3 sequence is 15 residues long. These data are taken from a study of PD-1 blockade in classical Hodgkin lymphoma.

The clonotype originates from a human donor with classical Hodgkin lymphoma. Sequenced sample: peripheral blood mononuclear cells (PBMCs). The V and J genes are TRBV11-2 and TRBJ2-6; D possibly corresponds to TRBD1 (5 bases). The CDR3 region is CASRFRASGANVLTF. DNA of the CDR3: TGTGCCAGCAGGTTCAGGGCTTCCGGGGCCAACGTCCTGACTTTC.